This T cell receptor beta chain originates from a study of T cell repertoires in cytomegalovirus infection. Study background: Evidence of both CMV infection and a matching HLA type came from public TCR beta signatures.

TCRdb independently ran MiXCR on the reads; one entry per CDR3 protein. Of roughly 920,000 distinct CDR3 sequences listed, around 32% are singletons. There are 14 residues in the CDR3. Trimming took 1 base from V and 1 from J, leaving 7 bases between them. Comment on this clonotype: The antigen is unknown.

The sequences come from cultured CD8+ T cells from PBMCs, collected from culture after CMV antigen stimulation. The rearrangement uses TRBV12-3 or TRBV12-4 and TRBJ1-1; D uncertain. This sequence was found in a human donor in good health (CMV status not recorded). Some clones in this sample may be carry-over from other donors' samples. The CDR3 is CASSLVRTNTEAFF. As DNA, the CDR3 is TGTGCCAGCAGTTTAGTACGTACGAACACTGAAGCTTTCTTT.